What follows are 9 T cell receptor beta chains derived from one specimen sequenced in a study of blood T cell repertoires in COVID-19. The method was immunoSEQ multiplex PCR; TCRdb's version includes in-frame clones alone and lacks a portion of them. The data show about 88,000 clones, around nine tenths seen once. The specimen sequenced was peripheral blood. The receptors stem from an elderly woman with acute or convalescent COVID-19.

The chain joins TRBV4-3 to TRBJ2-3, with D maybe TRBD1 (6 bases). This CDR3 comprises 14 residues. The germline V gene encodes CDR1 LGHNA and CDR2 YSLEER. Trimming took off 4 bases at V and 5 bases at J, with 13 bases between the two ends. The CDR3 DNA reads TGCGCCAGCAGCCTAACGAGGGGGTTAGATACGCAGTATTTT. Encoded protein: CASSLTRGLDTQYF.

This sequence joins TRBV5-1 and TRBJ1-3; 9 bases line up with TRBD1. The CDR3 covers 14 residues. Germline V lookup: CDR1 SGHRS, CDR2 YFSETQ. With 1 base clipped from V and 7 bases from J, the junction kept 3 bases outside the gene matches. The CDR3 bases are TGCGCCAGCAGCTTGACAGGGGGCGCCAACACCATATATTTT. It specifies CASSLTGGANTIYF.

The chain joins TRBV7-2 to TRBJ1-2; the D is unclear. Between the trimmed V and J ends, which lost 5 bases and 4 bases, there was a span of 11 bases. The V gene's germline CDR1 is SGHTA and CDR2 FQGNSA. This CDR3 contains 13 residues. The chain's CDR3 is CASSAGLRYGYTF. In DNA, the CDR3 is TGTGCCAGCAGCGCAGGACTCCGCTATGGCTACACCTTC.

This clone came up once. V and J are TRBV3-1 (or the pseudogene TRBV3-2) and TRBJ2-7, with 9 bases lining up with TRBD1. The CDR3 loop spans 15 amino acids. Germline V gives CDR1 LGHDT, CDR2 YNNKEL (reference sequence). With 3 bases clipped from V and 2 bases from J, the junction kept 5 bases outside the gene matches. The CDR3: CASSQLQGAAYEQYF. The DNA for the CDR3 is TGTGCCAGCAGCCAGCTACAGGGGGCTGCCTACGAGCAGTACTTC.

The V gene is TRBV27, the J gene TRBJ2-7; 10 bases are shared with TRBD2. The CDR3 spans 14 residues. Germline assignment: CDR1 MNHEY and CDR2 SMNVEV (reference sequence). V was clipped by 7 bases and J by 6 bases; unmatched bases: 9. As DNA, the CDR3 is TGTGCCAGCAAAGCGGGACTAGCGTCTCTCGAGCAGTACTTC. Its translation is CASKAGLASLEQYF.

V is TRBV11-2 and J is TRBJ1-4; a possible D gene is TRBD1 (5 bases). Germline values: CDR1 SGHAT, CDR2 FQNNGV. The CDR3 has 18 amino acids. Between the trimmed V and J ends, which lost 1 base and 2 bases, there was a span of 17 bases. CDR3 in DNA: TGTGCCAGCAGCTTAGCTGGGGCTCGGAGGGTTACTAATGAAAAACTGTTTTTT. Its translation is CASSLAGARRVTNEKLFF. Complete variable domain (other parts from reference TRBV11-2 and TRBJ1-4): EAGVAQSPRYKIIEKRQSVAFWCNPISGHATLYWYQQILGQGPKLLIQFQNNGVVDDSQLPKDRFSAERLKGVDSTLKIQPAKLEDSAVYLCASSLAGARRVTNEKLFFGSGTQLSVL.

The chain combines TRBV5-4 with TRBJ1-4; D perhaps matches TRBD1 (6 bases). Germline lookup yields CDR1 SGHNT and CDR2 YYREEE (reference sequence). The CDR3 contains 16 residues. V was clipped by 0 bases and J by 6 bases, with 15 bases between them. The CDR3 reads CASSLAGGGHDEKLFF. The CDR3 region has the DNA TGTGCCAGCAGCTTGGCCGGGGGGGGGCATGATGAAAAACTGTTTTTT.

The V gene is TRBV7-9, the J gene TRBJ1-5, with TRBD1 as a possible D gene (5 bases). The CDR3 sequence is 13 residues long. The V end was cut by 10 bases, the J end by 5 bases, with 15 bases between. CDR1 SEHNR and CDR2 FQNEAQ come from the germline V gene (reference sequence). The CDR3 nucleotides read TGTGCCACCGACGACAGTCGGGATCAGCCCCAGCATTTT. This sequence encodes CATDDSRDQPQHF.

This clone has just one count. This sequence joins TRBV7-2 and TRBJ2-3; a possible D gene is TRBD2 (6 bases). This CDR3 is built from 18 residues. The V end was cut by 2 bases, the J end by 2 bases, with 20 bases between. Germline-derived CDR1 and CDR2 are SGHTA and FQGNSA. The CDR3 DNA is TGTGCCAGCAGCTTAAGGCCCAGGCGGCGGGGCCCCACAGATACGCAGTATTTT. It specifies CASSLRPRRRGPTDTQYF.